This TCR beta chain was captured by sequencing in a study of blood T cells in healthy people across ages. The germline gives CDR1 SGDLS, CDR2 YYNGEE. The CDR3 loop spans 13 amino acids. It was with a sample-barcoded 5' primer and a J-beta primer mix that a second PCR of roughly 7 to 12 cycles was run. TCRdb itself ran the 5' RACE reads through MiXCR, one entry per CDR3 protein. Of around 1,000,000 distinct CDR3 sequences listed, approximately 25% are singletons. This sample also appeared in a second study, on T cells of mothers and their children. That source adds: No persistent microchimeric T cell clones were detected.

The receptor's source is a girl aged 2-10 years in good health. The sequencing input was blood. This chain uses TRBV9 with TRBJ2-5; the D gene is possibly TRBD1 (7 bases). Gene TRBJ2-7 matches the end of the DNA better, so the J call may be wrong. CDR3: CASCQGGSYEQYF. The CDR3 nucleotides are TGTGCCAGCTGTCAGGGGGGCTCCTACGAGCAGTACTTC.